Shown below are 10 T cell receptor beta chains from a single sample sequenced in a study of T-cell reconstitution after alpha-beta-depleted transplantation in children. TCRbeta library preparation incorporated unique molecular identifiers. TCRdb re-analysed the PCR reads in MiXCR, keeping a single row per CDR3 protein. Seen here are hundreds of thousands of distinct CDR3 sequences, 9.5% to 15% observed once, and the top ten hold about 5%. Sequenced material: PBMCs from the stem cell graft donor, taken from the stem cell graft. The receptors here all came from a human donor who donated a stem cell graft to a child with combined immunodeficiency.

This sequence joins TRBV6-1 and TRBJ1-1; possible D gene TRBD1, 6 bases. Germline V lookup: CDR1 MNHNS, CDR2 SASEGT. V lost 7 bases to trimming and J lost 5 bases, with 26 bases between them. The CDR3 has 17 residues. CDR3 nucleotide sequence: TGTGCCAGCACAAAGTCTGGGGGCGGGACCCCTCTGACTGAAGCTTTCTTT. The encoded protein is CASTKSGGGTPLTEAFF.

This clonotype came up many times. The J gene is TRBJ2-1, the V gene TRBV7-6, with 7 nucleotides matching TRBD2. Germline V gene lookup returns CDR1 SGHVS and CDR2 FNYEAQ. V shed 2 bases and J 4 bases; nucleotides not matched to a gene: 5. CDR3 size: 15 residues. In DNA form, the CDR3 reads TGTGCCAGCAGCTTACTGGCGGGAGAATACAATGAGCAGTTCTTC. Translated: CASSLLAGEYNEQFF.

This clonotype has at least ten counts. V usage is TRBV7-9 and J usage is TRBJ2-1; 8 positions agree with TRBD2. Germline CDR1 is SEHNR and CDR2 is FQNEAQ (reference sequence). This CDR3 comprises 15 residues. Germline trimming cut 7 bases from V and 5 bases from J; bases unmatched to any gene: 10. CDR3 bases: TGTGCCAGCACCGTAACCGGGACTAGAGACAATGAGCAGTTCTTC. Translated: CASTVTGTRDNEQFF.

This clonotype was counted a few times. The chain couples TRBV7-9 to TRBJ2-7; D possibly corresponds to TRBD1 (5 bases). V shed 8 bases and J shed 2 bases, with 10 bases lying between them. This CDR3 spans 12 amino acids. Germline V gene data show CDR1 as SEHNR and CDR2 as FQNEAQ (reference sequence). As DNA, the CDR3 is TGTGCCAGCGCGGCGACAGCCTACGAGCAGTACTTC. Translating it yields CASAATAYEQYF.

This clonotype was observed a handful of times. This chain uses TRBV5-1 with TRBJ1-5; D possibly corresponds to TRBD1 (5 bases). The germline CDR1 and CDR2 sequences are SGHRS and YFSETQ. This CDR3 has 14 residues. Trimming took 1 base from V and 6 from J, leaving 11 bases between them. CDR3 amino acids: CASSLRGDGQPQHF. The CDR3 nucleotides are TGCGCCAGCAGCTTGCGGGGCGACGGTCAGCCCCAGCATTTT.

V usage is TRBV9 and J usage is TRBJ1-1, with D perhaps matching TRBD1 (6 bases). Germline assignment: CDR1 SGDLS and CDR2 YYNGEE. The V end lost 2 bases, the J end lost 1 base, and 15 bases lay between the germline ends. The length of the CDR3 is 16 residues. In nucleotides, the CDR3 is TGTGCCAGCAGCGTGAGTGGGGGCATGGGGAACACTGAAGCTTTCTTT. This sequence encodes CASSVSGGMGNTEAFF.

The rearrangement uses TRBV12-3 or TRBV12-4 and TRBJ2-7, with 7 bases fitting TRBD1. The CDR3 totals 12 residues. Unmatched junction bases numbered 3, after V lost 5 bases and J lost 5 bases. CDR3 loop: CASSQQGNEQYF. The CDR3 nucleotides are TGTGCCAGCAGTCAACAGGGGAACGAGCAGTACTTC.

This clonotype was observed a handful of times. This rearrangement joins TRBV12-3 or TRBV12-4 to TRBJ2-1, with TRBD1 identical over 12 bases. CDR3 length: 14 amino acids. The V gene end was trimmed by 3 bases and the J gene end by 10 bases; junction bases not matched to a gene: 4. CDR3 in DNA: TGTGCCAGCAGTTTCGGGACAGGGGGCAGGGAGCAGTTCTTC. Translating it yields CASSFGTGGREQFF.

This clonotype was counted many times. The rearrangement uses TRBV9 and TRBJ2-1; 11 nucleotides agree with TRBD2. CDR1 and CDR2 from the germline V gene are SGDLS and YYNGEE. The V segment lost 3 bases and the J segment 2 bases; nucleotides outside the gene matches: 1. The CDR3 is 15 residues long. DNA of the CDR3: TGTGCCAGCAGCGAGGGACTAGCGGCCTACAATGAGCAGTTCTTC. Residues: CASSEGLAAYNEQFF.

V usage is TRBV6-1 and J usage is TRBJ1-4; 7 bases line up with TRBD1. This CDR3 is 16 amino acids long. Germline V gene sequence: CDR1 MNHNS, CDR2 SASEGT. V shed 2 bases and J 8 bases; nucleotides not matched to a gene: 11. The CDR3 spells CASSEMRGGGGEKLFF. Here the CDR3 DNA reads TGTGCCAGCAGTGAAATGAGAGGGGGCGGAGGGGAAAAACTGTTTTTT.